Each of the 30 T cell receptor beta chains below was sequenced from the same sample in a study of immune heterogeneity within non-small cell lung tumors. Multiplex PCR was performed with 32 V and 13 J primers, and it amplified TCR beta CDR3. TCRdb used MiXCR to reprocess the multiplex PCR reads, holding one entry per CDR3 protein. Counted here are 4,500 or so distinct CDR3 sequences, 25% to 40% occurring once; the ten biggest clones make up roughly 19%. Genomic DNA from bulk tumor acted as the template, and about 600 ng was loaded per sample. In surgery, several biopsies were collected from each primary tumor at widely spaced sites. Curative surgery was undertaken by patients, who had untreated, newly diagnosed non-small cell lung cancer. Sequencing was carried out using lung tumor tissue. These receptor sequences come from a woman between 45 and 60 years old with non-small cell lung cancer.

Concerning this clonotype itself: Just one base apart from a much larger clone, this may be a read error. The chain couples TRBV19 to TRBJ1-2, with TRBD1 as a possible D gene (6 bases). V was clipped by 6 bases and J by 8 bases, with 22 bases between them. This CDR3 contains 15 residues. Germline CDR1 is LNHDA and CDR2 is SQIVND (reference sequence). CDR3 DNA sequence: TGTGCCAGTAGCCTTCTTTGGGGGGGCGGAGAAGGCTACACCTTC. Its protein is CASSLLWGGGEGYTF.

This clonotype is termed medium-sized. CDR3 nucleotides: TGTGCCAGCAGTTCCTCATCAGGGGGGACCCAGTACTTC. Residues: CASSSSSGGTQYF. The chain couples TRBV6-1 to TRBJ2-5; 7 nucleotides align to TRBD1. The germline V gene encodes CDR1 MNHNS and CDR2 SASEGT. CDR3 length: 13 residues. The V segment lost 5 bases and the J segment 7 bases; nucleotides outside the gene matches: 7.

With regard to this clonotype: This may be a read error: a much more frequent sequence differs by one nucleotide. The V call is TRBV12-3 or TRBV12-4, the J call TRBJ2-5, with D hard to call. CDR3 length: 13 residues. Trimming removed 6 bases at V and 5 bases at J, with 13 bases between. In nucleotides, the CDR3 is TGTGCCAGCAGCCTGTGGAGTGGGGAGACCCAGTACTTC. This codes for CASSLWSGETQYF.

Comment on this clonotype: A junction boundary mismatches the germline segment, possibly from a read error. The chain uses TRBV7-2 and TRBJ2-5; either TRBD1 or TRBD2 may supply D (5 bases each). CDR3 length equals 16 residues. Germline V CDR1 and CDR2: SGHTA, FQGNSA. The DNA of the CDR3 is TGTGCCAGCAGCCCCGAATCGGGGACCCCTGAAGAGACCCAGTGCTTC. Residues: CASSPESGTPEETQCF.

The rearrangement links TRBV15 to TRBJ2-1, with a weak D call TRBD2 (5 bases). Trimming took 0 bases from V and 5 from J, leaving 8 bases between them. Germline V gene data show CDR1 as LNHNV and CDR2 as YYDKDF (reference sequence). The CDR3 runs to 14 residues. The CDR3 DNA is TGTGCCACCAGCAGAGATGGAGGTAACAATGAGCAGTTCTTC. It encodes CATSRDGGNNEQFF.

This clonotype occurred a few times. CDR3 amino acids: CASSESEGSQETQYF. CDR3 nucleotide sequence: TGCGCCAGCAGTGAGTCGGAGGGTTCCCAAGAGACCCAGTACTTC. The chain carries TRBV10-1 and TRBJ2-5; D perhaps matches TRBD2 (6 bases). Germline values: CDR1 WNHNN, CDR2 SYGVQD (reference sequence). V lost 0 bases, J lost 1 base, and 9 bases lay in between. The CDR3 has 15 residues.

With regard to this clonotype: A much larger clonotype is one base distant, so this may be a read error. The V call is TRBV6-1, the J call TRBJ1-5; the match to TRBD1 covers 10 bases. Germline V lookup: CDR1 MNHNS, CDR2 SASEGT. CDR3 size: 15 residues. Germline trimming cut 5 bases from V and 4 bases from J; bases unmatched to any gene: 5. This chain's CDR3 is CASSPWDRGNQPQHF. The CDR3 nucleotides are TGTGCCAGCAGTCCCTGGGACAGGGGAAATCAGCCCCAGCATTTT.

This clonotype was found a few times. This chain uses TRBV7-8 with TRBJ1-1, with D uncertain. The CDR3 consists of 14 residues. Germline lookup yields CDR1 SGHVS and CDR2 FQNEAQ. Between the trimmed V and J ends, which lost 0 bases and 0 bases, there was a span of 5 bases. The CDR3 DNA reads as TGTGCCAGCAGCTTAGCCAACGTGAACACTGAAGCTTTCTTT. Translated, it gives CASSLANVNTEAFF.

The chain uses TRBV10-3 and TRBJ1-1; D is uncertain. CDR1 ENHRY and CDR2 SYGVKD come from the germline V gene. V dropped 6 bases and J dropped 1 base, with 12 bases sitting between them. The CDR3 sequence is 14 residues long. CDR3 bases: TGTGCCATCAGGCCGTCGTACCCGAACACTGAAGCTTTCTTT. It encodes CAIRPSYPNTEAFF.

The chain carries TRBV6-2 or TRBV6-3 and TRBJ2-5, with D perhaps TRBD1 or TRBD2 (6 bases each). Trimming stripped 5 bases from V and 7 bases from J, with 20 bases between. The length of the CDR3 is 15 residues. Germline V gene sequence: CDR1 MNHEY, CDR2 SVGEGT. The CDR3 coding sequence is TGTGCCAGCAGTCCGATCGGGGGCGGAAGACGGACCCAGTACTTC. Translating it yields CASSPIGGGRRTQYF.

This clonotype qualifies as medium-sized. The CDR3 region is CSARVTGPYEQYF. The DNA of the CDR3 is TGCAGTGCTAGAGTGACAGGGCCCTACGAGCAGTACTTC. The V call is TRBV20-1, the J call TRBJ2-7; 7 positions agree with TRBD1. V was clipped by 1 base and J by 2 bases; unmatched bases: 2. The CDR3 totals 13 residues. Germline loops: CDR1 DFQATT, CDR2 SNEGSKA (reference sequence).

This CDR3 is CATSDTKRGDSYNEQFF. The CDR3 DNA reads TGTGCCACCAGTGATACAAAGCGGGGGGACTCCTACAATGAGCAGTTCTTC. The rearrangement uses TRBV24-1 and TRBJ2-1; 9 bases fit TRBD2. Germline CDR1 and CDR2: KGHDR and SFDVKD. This CDR3 is built from 17 residues. Losses at the gene ends were 3 bases for V and 0 bases for J; bases not matched to a gene: 5.

The chain has TRBV12-3 or TRBV12-4 and TRBJ2-7; D may correspond to TRBD1 or TRBD2 (5 bases each). The CDR3 contains 14 residues. Trimming shortened V by 7 bases and J by 3 bases, and 16 bases separated the two germline ends. The CDR3 sequence is CASNHGGIHYEQYF. Written as DNA, the CDR3 is TGTGCCAGCAACCATGGGGGTATACACTACGAGCAGTACTTC.

This clonotype is labeled medium-sized. The chain is built from TRBV24-1 and TRBJ2-3; D possibly corresponds to TRBD1 (6 bases). Germline V gene sequence: CDR1 KGHDR, CDR2 SFDVKD. Trimming stripped 9 bases from V and 2 bases from J, with 14 bases between. This CDR3 spans 14 amino acids. CDR3 DNA sequence: TGTGCCACCGCATTACAGGGAACCACAGATACGCAGTATTTT. Translated, it gives CATALQGTTDTQYF.

This clonotype is medium-sized (0.01 to 0.1%) within its sample. The V and J genes are TRBV6-1 and TRBJ1-5, with 10 bases identical to TRBD1. Looked up from germline, CDR1 is MNHNS and CDR2 is SASEGT. Trimming cost V 5 bases and J 4 bases; bases outside gene matches: 5. This CDR3 is built from 15 residues. The CDR3 loop is CASSPRDRGNQPQHF. The CDR3 DNA is TGTGCCAGCAGTCCCCGGGACAGGGGAAATCAGCCCCAGCATTTT.

This clonotype is classed as medium-sized (0.01 to 0.1%). The gene calls are TRBV18 and TRBJ2-7, with 9 bases aligning to TRBD1. This CDR3 region has 15 residues. Per germline, CDR1 KGHSH and CDR2 LQKENI. Trimming removed 2 bases from V and 3 bases from J; junction bases left unmatched: 5. CDR3 residues: CASSPIGTGHYEQYF. In nucleotides, the CDR3 is TGTGCCAGCTCACCAATCGGGACAGGGCACTACGAGCAGTACTTC.

The chain has TRBV6-6 and TRBJ1-1; no reliable D call. The CDR3 is 13 residues long. V lost 0 bases, J lost 7 bases, and 9 bases lay in between. Looked up from germline, CDR1 is MNHNY and CDR2 is SVGAGI (reference sequence). The CDR3 loop is CASSYSRGREAFF. Here the CDR3 DNA reads TGTGCCAGCAGTTACTCGCGCGGGCGTGAAGCTTTCTTT.

The rearrangement links TRBV15 to TRBJ2-2, with a possible D match to TRBD2 (6 bases). In germline, CDR1 is LNHNV, CDR2 YYDKDF (reference sequence). The CDR3 runs to 21 residues. The V end lost 6 bases, the J end lost 1 base, and 30 bases lay between the germline ends. CDR3 loop: CATRLEMWEVSVGGNTGELFF. In DNA, the CDR3 is TGTGCCACCAGACTGGAAATGTGGGAGGTCTCCGTCGGGGGGAACACCGGGGAGCTGTTTTTT.

This clonotype is labeled as medium-sized (0.01 to 0.1%). This chain uses TRBV15 with TRBJ2-1, with a tentative D call TRBD2 (5 bases). V was cut by 9 bases and J by 2 bases, with 17 bases left in between. There are 15 residues in the CDR3. Looked up from germline, CDR1 is LNHNV and CDR2 is YYDKDF (reference sequence). CDR3 amino acids: CATSRDQVTYNEQFF. For the CDR3, the DNA is TGTGCCACTTCTCGGGATCAGGTTACCTACAATGAGCAGTTCTTC.

This chain joins TRBV13 and TRBJ1-1; D is unclear. CDR3 length equals 13 residues. Germline CDR1 PRHDT, CDR2 FYEKMQ (reference sequence). V was clipped by 0 bases and J by 10 bases, with 12 bases between them. The DNA for the CDR3 is TGTGCCAGCAGCTTAGGCCATGGAGAGGGAGCTTTCTTT. Amino acids: CASSLGHGEGAFF.

As regards this clonotype: This may be a read error: a much more frequent sequence differs by one nucleotide. The J gene is TRBJ2-3, the V gene TRBV7-9; the match to TRBD2 covers 11 bases. This CDR3 has 16 amino acids. Germline CDR1 is SEHNR and CDR2 is FQNEAQ (reference sequence). This CDR3 reads CAISGGTSGPTDTQYF. The CDR3 nucleotides are TGTGCCATCAGCGGAGGGACTAGCGGTCCGACAGATACGCAGTATTTT.

This clonotype counts as hyperexpanded. The chain employs TRBV27 and TRBJ2-2, with 10 bases identical to TRBD2. The CDR3 extends over 14 amino acids. Per germline, CDR1 MNHEY and CDR2 SMNVEV (reference sequence). V shed 6 bases and J 3 bases; nucleotides not matched to a gene: 1. As DNA, the CDR3 is TGTGCCAGCAGCGGGACTAGCGACACCGGGGAGCTGTTTTTT. Translating gives CASSGTSDTGELFF.

The J gene is TRBJ2-7, the V gene TRBV19, with 10 bases identical to TRBD1. This CDR3 region has 15 residues. The germline V gene encodes CDR1 LNHDA and CDR2 SQIVND (reference sequence). Trimming took 4 bases from V and 3 from J; bases not matched to a gene: 6. CDR3 sequence reads: CASSTRDRGLYEQYF. CDR3 sequence (DNA): TGTGCCAGTAGTACGCGGGACAGGGGTCTCTACGAGCAGTACTTC.

In the case of this clonotype: One base away lies a much larger clone, so this may be a sequencing read error. The chain is built from TRBV5-1 and TRBJ2-3; D gene ambiguous. The germline V gene encodes CDR1 SGHRS and CDR2 YFSETQ. With 9 bases removed from V and 7 bases from J, the gap between germline ends came to 12 bases. The CDR3 is 11 residues long. CDR3 in amino acids: CATPQTYTQYF. CDR3 bases: TGCGCCACACCTCAAACATATACGCAGTATTTT.

This clonotype is termed medium-sized. The V call is TRBV2, the J call TRBJ2-1, with a possible D match to TRBD1 (6 bases). With 5 bases removed from V and 9 bases from J, the gap between germline ends came to 20 bases. Germline values: CDR1 SNHLY, CDR2 FYNNEI. The CDR3 contains 15 residues. CDR3 amino acids: CASSPRSQGNTEQFF. CDR3 DNA sequence: TGTGCCAGCAGTCCCCGGAGTCAGGGGAATACTGAGCAGTTCTTC.

A remark on this clonotype: This may come from a read error, since a much larger clone is one base off. CDR3 amino acids: CSAMTSGGRGDTQYF. DNA for the CDR3: TGCAGTGCTATGACTAGCGGGGGTCGCGGGGATACGCAGTATTTT. This chain uses TRBV20-1 with TRBJ2-3, with 12 bases identical to TRBD2. This CDR3 has 15 amino acids. The V gene end was trimmed by 4 bases and the J gene end by 6 bases; junction bases not matched to a gene: 8. Germline CDR1 DFQATT, CDR2 SNEGSKA (reference sequence).

This clonotype was seen more than once but under ten times. The rearrangement joins TRBV6-1 to TRBJ2-1, with unresolved D. The CDR3 sequence is 13 residues long. Germline CDR1 reads MNHNS; CDR2 reads SASEGT. The ends were cut back, 7 bases at V and 1 base at J, with 8 bases in the middle. The CDR3 DNA reads as TGTGCCAGCATTGGAAAGTCCTACAATGAGCAGTTCTTC. Translated: CASIGKSYNEQFF.

In its sample, this clonotype was seen a few times. The chain uses TRBV5-5 and TRBJ1-1, with D possibly being TRBD1 (6 bases). There are 13 residues in the CDR3. The germline V gene encodes CDR1 SGHKS and CDR2 YYEKEE (reference sequence). V dropped 4 bases and J dropped 1 base, with 8 bases sitting between them. In DNA, the CDR3 is TGTGCCAGCAGCGGGACAACGAACACTGAAGCTTTCTTT. Encoded protein: CASSGTTNTEAFF.

This clonotype is judged medium-sized (0.01 to 0.1%). The chain links TRBV7-2 to TRBJ2-7; D is perhaps TRBD1 or TRBD2 (5 bases each). Germline V CDR1 and CDR2: SGHTA, FQGNSA. Trimming took 2 bases from V and 6 from J, leaving 14 bases between them. CDR3 size: 14 residues. DNA of the CDR3: TGTGCCAGCAGCTTAAACTGGGGACCCGCCGAGCAGTACTTC. It specifies CASSLNWGPAEQYF.

The chain links TRBV20-1 to TRBJ2-4; tentatively, D is TRBD1 (5 bases). This CDR3 is built from 15 residues. Germline CDR1 DFQATT, CDR2 SNEGSKA (reference sequence). The V gene lost 7 bases and the J gene lost 0 bases, with 16 bases spanning the gap. This CDR3 reads CSGVKRGGAKNIQYF. The CDR3, as DNA: TGCAGTGGGGTAAAAAGGGGTGGAGCCAAAAACATTCAGTACTTC.